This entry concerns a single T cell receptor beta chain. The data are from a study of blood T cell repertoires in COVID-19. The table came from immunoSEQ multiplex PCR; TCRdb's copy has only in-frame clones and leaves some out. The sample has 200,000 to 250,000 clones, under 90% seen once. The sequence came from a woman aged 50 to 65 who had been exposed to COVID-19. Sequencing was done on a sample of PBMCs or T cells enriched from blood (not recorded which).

CDR3 sequence reads: CASTEGVNTEAFF. The CDR3 DNA reads TGCGCCAGCACCGAGGGGGTGAACACTGAAGCTTTCTTT. V is TRBV4-3 and J is TRBJ1-1, with a tentative D call TRBD1 (6 bases). Trimming shortened V by 7 bases and J by 0 bases, and 9 bases separated the two germline ends. Germline CDR1 LGHNA, CDR2 YSLEER. CDR3 length: 13 residues.